This TCR beta chain appears in the sequencing data of a study of blood T cell repertoires in COVID-19. Study background: From the United States, Italy and Spain came samples of acute and convalescent COVID-19. PBMCs, B-cell-depleted T cells, or T cells were the source of the cDNA or gDNA that made up the material.

Seattle cases were enrolled at active infection and followed longitudinally. Trimming took 4 bases from V and 6 from J; bases not matched to a gene: 5. The CDR3 extends over 14 amino acids. The germline gives CDR1 LNHDA, CDR2 SQIVND (reference sequence). Per the original data handling: Scientists estimated how many nucleated cells there were by amplifying reference gene primers. Assay: immunoSEQ multiplex PCR; the TCRdb copy retains only in-frame clones and omits some. The V and J calls and clone size come from that table; D and trimming were worked out from the DNA. The sample shows 300,000 to 450,000 clones, around 87% of them seen only once. As to this clone: At the DNA level, this CDR3 is encoded by other sequences in the same sample as well.

Sequenced sample: peripheral blood. The V call is TRBV19, the J call TRBJ1-5; 8 bases are shared with TRBD1. The sequence derives from a woman in her 30s with COVID-19, enrolled during active disease. CDR3 sequence: CASSTDRVGQPQHF. The DNA of the CDR3 is TGTGCCAGTAGTACGGACAGGGTTGGTCAGCCCCAGCATTTT.